This T cell receptor (beta chain) was retrieved from a study of blood T cells in healthy people across ages. A sample-barcoded 5' primer and a J-beta primer mix were used in a second PCR of roughly 7 to 12 cycles. TCRdb called the 5' RACE reads again in MiXCR, with one record for every CDR3 protein. The repertoire includes about 630,000 distinct CDR3 sequences, around 21% of them detected once, and 3.5% to 4% sits in the top ten. Germline-derived CDR1 and CDR2 are DFQATT and SNEGSKA (reference sequence). Trimming left V 1 base short and J 0 bases short, with 9 bases between. The CDR3 loop spans 14 amino acids.

The clonotype originates from a man in his 70s in good health. Input material: blood. The chain links TRBV20-1 to TRBJ2-5; D is undetermined. The CDR3 reads CSARGWTYQETQYF. CDR3 DNA: TGCAGTGCTAGAGGCTGGACGTACCAAGAGACCCAGTACTTC.